These 16 T cell receptor beta chains share one sample of origin, sequenced in a study of spatial heterogeneity in lung cancer. Overall study results and limits: Mutation tallies in tumors tracked expanded intratumoral alpha and beta TCR counts.

TCRdb re-called the 5' RACE reads with MiXCR, one entry per CDR3 protein. The profile shows 6,100 or so distinct CDR3 sequences, roughly 6.7% of them singletons. No antigen has been identified for these receptors. Time point defined: sample taken at primary tumor resection. Sequenced material: lung tumor tissue, taken at surgery. The receptors come from a male donor with early-stage non-small cell lung cancer.

This clonotype was found a few times. The rearrangement links TRBV27 to TRBJ2-2; D tentatively reads TRBD1 or TRBD2 (5 bases each). The CDR3 loop spans 16 amino acids. CDR1 MNHEY and CDR2 SMNVEV come from the germline V gene (reference sequence). The V end was cut by 1 base, the J end by 1 base, with 10 bases between. CDR3 residues: CASSLLGTLNTGELFF. The CDR3 DNA sequence: TGTGCCAGCAGTTTATTGGGGACCCTGAACACCGGGGAGCTGTTTTTT.

By share, this clonotype ranks as medium-sized. The chain's CDR3 is CASSLEGGASYEQYF. The CDR3 coding sequence is TGTGCCAGCAGCTTAGAAGGGGGGGCCTCCTACGAGCAGTACTTC. The chain joins TRBV11-2 to TRBJ2-7; tentatively, D is TRBD2 (7 bases). The V end was cut by 0 bases, the J end by 0 bases, with 9 bases between. Germline V gene lookup returns CDR1 SGHAT and CDR2 FQNNGV. The CDR3 runs to 15 residues. The whole variable domain, remainder taken from reference TRBV11-2 and TRBJ2-7, is EAGVAQSPRYKIIEKRQSVAFWCNPISGHATLYWYQQILGQGPKLLIQFQNNGVVDDSQLPKDRFSAERLKGVDSTLKIQPAKLEDSAVYLCASSLEGGASYEQYFGPGTRLTVT.

This chain joins TRBV7-2 and TRBJ2-5; D not resolved. Germline V gives CDR1 SGHTA, CDR2 FQGNSA. CDR3 size: 13 residues. Trimming shortened V by 1 base and J by 5 bases, and 8 bases separated the two germline ends. CDR3 loop: CASSLVLAETQYF. The CDR3 nucleotides read TGTGCCAGCAGCTTAGTTCTTGCCGAGACCCAGTACTTC.

This clonotype was picked up many times. CDR3 nucleotide sequence: TGTGCCAGTAGTCCCGGCGGGGGGCAGGGGTTCTACGAGCAGTACTTC. Its protein is CASSPGGGQGFYEQYF. The V and J genes are TRBV19 and TRBJ2-7; 8 bases are shared with TRBD2. Germline loops: CDR1 LNHDA, CDR2 SQIVND (reference sequence). With V trimmed by 5 bases and J by 3 bases, 12 bases remained unmatched. The CDR3 is 16 residues long. The entire variable domain, with the rest obtained from reference TRBV19 and TRBJ2-7, is as follows: DGGITQSPKYLFRKEGQNVTLSCEQNLNHDAMYWYRQDPGQGLRLIYYSQIVNDFQKGDIAEGYSVSREKKESFPLTVTSAQKNPTAFYLCASSPGGGQGFYEQYFGPGTRLTVT.

This clonotype was seen repeatedly, ten times or more. The J gene is TRBJ2-5, the V gene TRBV27; a weak D match, TRBD1 (6 bases). Germline lookup yields CDR1 MNHEY and CDR2 SMNVEV (reference sequence). V lost 3 bases and J 4 bases, leaving 9 bases between the germline ends. The CDR3 length is 13 residues. CDR3 in DNA: TGTGCCAGCAGTTTTCTGGGGGCAGAGACCCAGTACTTC. Its translation is CASSFLGAETQYF.

This clonotype came up a few times. This chain connects TRBV12-3 or TRBV12-4 to TRBJ1-5; D may be TRBD1 (5 bases). Trimming left V 6 bases short and J 5 bases short, with 14 bases between. This CDR3 is built from 14 residues. In DNA, the CDR3 is TGTGCCAGCAGGCGGGGAGGGGCTGATCAGCCCCAGCATTTT. It specifies CASRRGGADQPQHF.

This clonotype was found many times. The chain has TRBV2 and TRBJ2-4; 8 nucleotides align to TRBD2. The trim removed 3 bases at V and 0 bases at J, leaving 4 bases unmatched. The CDR3 contains 16 residues. Germline lookup yields CDR1 SNHLY and CDR2 FYNNEI. The CDR3 DNA follows: TGTGCCAGCAGTGAGGGTCTAGCGGGAGCCAAAAACATTCAGTACTTC. Residues: CASSEGLAGAKNIQYF.

This clonotype was counted ten times or more. The V gene is TRBV19, the J gene TRBJ1-2; unclear D gene. V gave up 4 bases and J gave up 6 bases, with 9 bases separating them. Germline V CDR1 and CDR2: LNHDA, SQIVND (reference sequence). The CDR3 runs to 12 residues. The CDR3 DNA follows: TGTGCCAGTAGTAGCAGGTCGGATGGCTACACCTTC. Residues: CASSSRSDGYTF.

This clonotype is labeled as medium-sized (0.01 to 0.1%). J is TRBJ2-7 and V is TRBV10-2, with 9 bases fitting TRBD2. CDR1 is WSHSY, CDR2 SAAADI, per germline. V trimming: 4 bases; J trimming: 4 bases; junction bases outside the gene matches: 11. The CDR3 is 16 amino acids. The DNA for the CDR3 is TGCGCCAGCAGTGGGGCTAGCGGGAACTTGGCGTACGAGCAGTACTTC. Encoded protein: CASSGASGNLAYEQYF.

There are many counts of this clonotype. The CDR3: CASRRDPAYEQYF. CDR3 in DNA: TGTGCCAGCAGGAGGGACCCAGCTTACGAGCAGTACTTC. J is TRBJ2-7 and V is TRBV2; the D gene could be TRBD1 or TRBD2 (5 bases each). The length of the CDR3 is 13 residues. The germline V gene has CDR1 SNHLY and CDR2 FYNNEI. The ends were cut back, 6 bases at V and 4 bases at J, with 13 bases in the middle.

This clonotype was counted at least ten times. The gene calls are TRBV12-3 or TRBV12-4 and TRBJ2-3, with D perhaps given as TRBD1 or TRBD2 (10 bases each). Trimming removed 6 bases from V and 7 bases from J, with 20 bases in between. This CDR3 has 15 residues. The DNA for the CDR3 is TGTGCCAGCAGACTAGCGGGACAGGGGAGTAATACGCAGTATTTT. This gives the protein CASRLAGQGSNTQYF.

By share, this clonotype ranks as medium-sized. Written as DNA, the CDR3 is TGTGCCAGCAGCTTAGCGGGAGTGGGAGAGACCCAGTACTTC. It encodes CASSLAGVGETQYF. This sequence joins TRBV7-2 and TRBJ2-5, with D possibly TRBD2 on 5 matching bases. The germline gives CDR1 SGHTA, CDR2 FQGNSA. The CDR3 loop spans 14 amino acids. The V and J ends lost 0 bases and 4 bases respectively, with 9 bases between them.

This clonotype is labeled as medium-sized. The V and J genes are TRBV18 and TRBJ2-2; D possibly corresponds to TRBD1 (5 bases). Germline CDR1 is KGHSH and CDR2 is LQKENI. V shed 6 bases and J shed 1 base, with 15 bases lying between them. CDR3 size: 16 residues. CDR3 loop: CASSFETAGNTGELFF. CDR3 DNA: TGTGCCAGCTCGTTTGAGACAGCAGGGAACACCGGGGAGCTGTTTTTT. Variable domain in full (rest from reference TRBV18 and TRBJ2-2): NAGVMQNPRHLVRRRGQEARLRCSPMKGHSHVYWYRQLPEEGLKFMVYLQKENIIDESGMPKERFSAEFPKEGPSILRIQQVVRGDSAAYFCASSFETAGNTGELFFGEGSRLTVL.

This clonotype was seen ten or more times. V usage is TRBV12-3 or TRBV12-4 and J usage is TRBJ2-1, with TRBD2 matching 7 bases. V gave up 7 bases and J gave up 0 bases; unmatched junction bases: 9. CDR3 length: 16 residues. CDR3 in DNA: TGTGCCAGCATTACCCTCGGGGGGAGCTCCTACAATGAGCAGTTCTTC. Its translation: CASITLGGSSYNEQFF.

This clonotype was detected ten times or more. J is TRBJ2-5 and V is TRBV5-1; TRBD1 or TRBD2 may be the D gene (5 bases each). Germline V gene lookup returns CDR1 SGHRS and CDR2 YFSETQ. This CDR3 has 13 residues. Trimming removed 0 bases from V and 5 bases from J, with 8 bases in between. CDR3 protein: CASSLGDRETQYF. In DNA form, the CDR3 reads TGCGCCAGCAGCTTGGGGGACCGGGAGACCCAGTACTTC.

This clonotype was observed at least ten times. This sequence joins TRBV5-6 and TRBJ2-7; D is uncertain. The CDR3 is made up of 13 amino acids. Trimming stripped 7 bases from V and 4 bases from J, with 15 bases between. The germline V gene has CDR1 SGHDT and CDR2 YYEEEE. Written as DNA, the CDR3 is TGTGCCAGCGGGTCCATGGGCAGGTACGAGCAGTACTTC. Protein sequence: CASGSMGRYEQYF.